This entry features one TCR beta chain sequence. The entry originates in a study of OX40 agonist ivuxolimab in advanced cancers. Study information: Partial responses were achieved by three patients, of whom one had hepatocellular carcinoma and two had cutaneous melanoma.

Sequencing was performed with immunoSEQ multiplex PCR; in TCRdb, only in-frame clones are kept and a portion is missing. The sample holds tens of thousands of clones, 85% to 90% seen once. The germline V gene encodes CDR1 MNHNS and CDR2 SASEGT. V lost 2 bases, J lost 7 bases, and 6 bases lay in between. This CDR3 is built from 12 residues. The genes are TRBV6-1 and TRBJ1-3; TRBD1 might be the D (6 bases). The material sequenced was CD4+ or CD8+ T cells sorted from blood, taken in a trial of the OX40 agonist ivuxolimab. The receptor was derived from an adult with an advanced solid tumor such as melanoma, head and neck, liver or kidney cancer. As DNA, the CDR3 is TGTGCCAGCAGTGAACAGGGGAACACCATATATTTT. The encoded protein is CASSEQGNTIYF.